This entry is about one TCR beta chain. Its antigen is unknown. Genomic DNA per cell subset filled all wells of several immunoSEQ plates. TCRdb's copy holds only in-frame clones and misses some; the assay was immunoSEQ multiplex PCR. This sample has a few million clones, with 90% to 95% found just once. This specimen comes from a study of shared clonotypes between healthy human individuals. Whole-study findings and limits: Few donors restricted represented genetic and exposure-history diversity. In this cohort, only blood was sampled, and tissue repertoires likely differ. Naive subsets tended to show greater estimated richness than memory subsets.

Germline V CDR1 and CDR2: ENHRY, SYGVKD. The CDR3 length is 16 residues. V was trimmed by 0 bases and J by 4 bases, leaving 13 bases between them. As defined, naive CD8 cells were CD45RO-negative and positively selected for CCR7, with terminally differentiated effector memory CD45RA+ cells excluded. The source is a man younger than 30 in good health. Some clones in this sample may be carry-over from other donors' samples. The rearrangement links TRBV10-3 to TRBJ2-1; D not certain. Sequenced input: naive CD8+ T cells from PBMCs. This CDR3 reads CAISESTLRTYNEQFF. In nucleotides, the CDR3 is TGTGCCATCAGTGAGTCGACTCTCAGGACGTACAATGAGCAGTTCTTC.